This T cell receptor beta chain was captured in a study of T cell repertoires in cytomegalovirus infection. TCRdb re-analysed the reads in MiXCR, keeping a single row per CDR3 protein. The sample lists 350,000 to 450,000 distinct CDR3 sequences, over 15% occurring once. This receptor was obtained from a human donor in good health (CMV status not recorded). Some clones in this sample may be carry-over from other donors' samples. What was sequenced was PBMCs.

The DNA of the CDR3 is TGCAGCGCCCAGGTTAATGAGCAGTTCTTC. Protein: CSAQVNEQFF. This chain uses TRBV20-1 with TRBJ2-1; no clear D gene. The CDR3 length is 10 residues. Germline V lookup: CDR1 DFQATT, CDR2 SNEGSKA (reference sequence).